Listed below are T cell receptor beta chains from one sample, sequenced in a study of PD-1 and CTLA-4 blockade in melanoma. The table came from immunoSEQ multiplex PCR; TCRdb's copy has only in-frame clones and leaves some out. The sample holds approximately 33,000 clones, around 93% seen once. Source: CD8+ T cells from peripheral blood, taken from a patient given anti-PD-1 treatment. Source of these receptors: a human donor with melanoma. Each CDR3 is given with its conserved first and last residue. A D gene is named only where the DNA matches it firmly. The size field is filled for only some rows; it gives once, few, many or a size class.

clone_size j_call v_call d_call cdr3_aa cdr3_nt
few TRBJ1-6 TRBV28 . CASSTGTESSYNSPLHF TGTGCCAGCAGTACCGGGACGGAAAGCTCCTATAATTCACCCCTCCACTTT
once TRBJ2-1 TRBV27 TRBD2 CASSLWGLAGDLPYNEQFF TGTGCCAGCAGTTTATGGGGACTAGCGGGAGACCTTCCCTACAATGAGCAGTTCTTC
. TRBJ2-1 TRBV5-1 TRBD2 CASSSSGSYNEQFF TGCGCCAGCAGCTCTAGCGGATCCTACAATGAGCAGTTCTTC
. TRBJ2-7 TRBV15 TRBD1 CATTSETGPRAYEQYF TGTGCCACCACCTCAGAGACAGGGCCAAGGGCATACGAGCAGTACTTC
. TRBJ2-7 TRBV2 . CASSETRPLQYF TGTGCCAGCAGTGAAACCCGGCCGCTGCAGTACTTC
. TRBJ2-1 TRBV4-1 . CASSQDRSDYREQFF TGCGCCAGCAGCCAAGATAGAAGCGACTACAGAGAGCAGTTCTTC
. TRBJ2-5 TRBV9 . CASSPHGETQYF TGTGCCAGCAGCCCCCATGGGGAGACCCAGTACTTC
. TRBJ2-1 TRBV7-9 . CASNLGERLHPDEQFF TGTGCCAGCAATCTTGGTGAGCGACTCCACCCCGATGAGCAGTTCTTC
. TRBJ1-1 TRBV19 . CASRDGPNTEAFF TGTGCCAGTAGGGACGGACCGAACACTGAAGCTTTCTTT
. TRBJ2-5 TRBV4-1 TRBD2 CASSPSPGGGETQYF TGCGCCAGCAGCCCCTCCCCGGGGGGAGGAGAGACCCAGTACTTC
once TRBJ2-1 TRBV20-1 TRBD2 CSASKLAGGDEQFF TGCAGTGCTAGTAAACTAGCGGGAGGGGATGAGCAGTTCTTC
. TRBJ1-2 TRBV19 . CASSIAAGNPSNYGYTF TGTGCCAGTAGTATAGCGGCAGGAAACCCTTCTAACTATGGCTACACCTTC
. TRBJ2-1 TRBV29-1 . CGVDSSYNEQFF TGCGGGGTGGACAGTTCCTACAATGAGCAGTTCTTC
once TRBJ1-1 TRBV29-1 . CSVGGTEAFF TGCAGCGTTGGGGGGACTGAAGCTTTCTTT
. TRBJ2-7 TRBV6-6 . CASRKGDEQYF TGTGCCAGCCGAAAGGGGGACGAGCAGTACTTC
once TRBJ2-6 TRBV9 . CASSVGGGGANVLTF TGTGCCAGCAGCGTAGGGGGCGGTGGGGCCAACGTCCTGACTTTC
. TRBJ2-2 TRBV28 . CASSALSGRSVGELFF TGTGCCAGCAGTGCGCTTTCGGGGCGATCGGTCGGGGAGCTGTTTTTT
once TRBJ2-7 TRBV5-1 TRBD2 CASSPERAGIELEQYF TGCGCCAGCAGCCCCGAGAGAGCGGGGATCGAACTCGAGCAGTACTTC
. TRBJ1-2 TRBV3-1/TRBV3-2 TRBD1 CASSLGQGIGYGYTF TGTGCCAGCAGCCTGGGACAGGGGATTGGCTATGGCTACACCTTC
once TRBJ2-5 TRBV28 . CASSSTGQETQYF TGTGCCAGCAGTTCGACAGGACAAGAGACCCAGTACTTC
once TRBJ2-2 TRBV6-1 TRBD1 CASSESWTGPTGELFF TGTGCCAGCAGTGAGAGTTGGACAGGGCCCACCGGGGAGCTGTTTTTT
. TRBJ2-1 TRBV6-4 TRBD1 CASSTGTGMNEQFF TGTGCCAGCAGTACCGGGACAGGGATGAATGAGCAGTTCTTC
. TRBJ1-1 TRBV6-5 . CASSAGTVNTEAFF TGTGCCAGCAGCGCCGGGACGGTGAACACTGAAGCTTTCTTT
. TRBJ2-5 TRBV3-1/TRBV3-2 . CASSQVSRWETQYF TGTGCCAGCAGCCAAGTCTCCCGCTGGGAGACCCAGTACTTC
. TRBJ1-2 TRBV12-5 . CASGLWDGLRYGYTF TGTGCTAGTGGTTTGTGGGACGGCTTACGCTATGGCTACACCTTC
. TRBJ1-2 TRBV6-5 TRBD1 CASSRGTGANYGYTF TGTGCCAGCAGCCGAGGGACAGGAGCTAACTATGGCTACACCTTC
. TRBJ2-7 TRBV15 TRBD2 CATGRAAYEQYF TGTGCCACCGGGAGGGCGGCCTACGAGCAGTACTTC
. TRBJ2-1 TRBV27 . CASSLSGRGYYNEQFF TGTGCCAGCAGTTTATCAGGCAGGGGATACTACAATGAGCAGTTCTTC
. TRBJ2-2 TRBV5-4 . CASSLIRDFNTGELFF TGTGCCAGCAGCCTAATCCGGGACTTTAACACCGGGGAGCTGTTTTTT
. TRBJ2-2 TRBV6-2/TRBV6-3 TRBD1 CASSYSLTGAGELFF TGTGCCAGCAGTTACTCGTTGACAGGGGCCGGGGAGCTGTTTTTT
. TRBJ2-3 TRBV6-2/TRBV6-3 TRBD1 CASSRQGTDTQYF TGTGCCAGCAGTCGACAGGGGACAGATACGCAGTATTTT
once TRBJ2-7 TRBV5-4 TRBD1 CASSGRTGNYEQYF TGTGCCAGCAGCGGACGGACAGGGAATTACGAGCAGTACTTC
. TRBJ2-3 TRBV9 . CASSVEGDTQYF TGTGCCAGCAGCGTAGAGGGGGATACGCAGTATTTT
. TRBJ1-2 TRBV13 TRBD1 CASAPGTGFSNYGYTF TGTGCCAGCGCCCCCGGGACAGGCTTCTCTAACTATGGCTACACCTTC
. TRBJ2-5 TRBV2 TRBD1 CASSLTGAETQYF TGTGCCAGCAGTTTAACAGGGGCAGAGACCCAGTACTTC
. TRBJ2-7 TRBV10-3 . CAISEDGYEQYF TGTGCCATCAGTGAAGACGGCTACGAGCAGTACTTC
. TRBJ1-5 TRBV16 . CASSRIDGNQPQHF TGTGCCAGCAGCCGAATTGACGGTAATCAGCCCCAGCATTTT
. TRBJ2-1 TRBV14 . CASSQEVGVMIGEQFF TGTGCCAGCAGCCAAGAAGTCGGGGTGATGATAGGTGAGCAGTTCTTC
. TRBJ1-2 TRBV6-5 . CASSRGGAYGYTF TGTGCCAGCAGCCGAGGGGGGGCCTATGGCTACACCTTC
once TRBJ2-1 TRBV6-5 . CACGLSGSYNEQFF TGTGCCTGCGGACTTAGCGGATCCTACAATGAGCAGTTCTTC
. TRBJ1-4 TRBV5-1 . CASSFGASNEKLFF TGCGCCAGCAGCTTTGGGGCTTCTAATGAAAAACTGTTTTTT
once TRBJ2-5 TRBV13 TRBD2 CASSLGLPQETQYF TGTGCCAGCAGCTTGGGACTACCTCAAGAGACCCAGTACTTC
. TRBJ2-3 TRBV7-7 . CASSLMGTDTQYF TGTGCTAGCAGCTTAATGGGCACAGATACGCAGTATTTT
. TRBJ1-2 TRBV15 TRBD1 CATSREAGGAINGYTF TGTGCCACCAGCAGAGAGGCAGGGGGCGCGATAAATGGCTACACCTTC
. TRBJ2-7 TRBV3-1/TRBV3-2 . CASSQELSYEQYF TGTGCCAGCAGCCAAGAGCTATCCTACGAGCAGTACTTC
. TRBJ2-7 TRBV18 TRBD2 CASSPPQSGSVYEQYF TGTGCCAGCTCACCACCGCAGAGCGGGAGCGTCTACGAGCAGTACTTC
. TRBJ2-3 TRBV3-1/TRBV3-2 . CASSPVGDTQYF TGTGCCAGCAGCCCCGTGGGGGATACGCAGTATTTT
. TRBJ2-2 TRBV15 . CATSRVGGELFF TGTGCCACCAGCAGAGTGGGCGGGGAGCTGTTTTTT
. TRBJ2-6 TRBV15 TRBD1 CATKADRNDPGANVLTF TGTGCCACCAAGGCGGACAGGAACGATCCTGGGGCCAACGTCCTGACTTTC